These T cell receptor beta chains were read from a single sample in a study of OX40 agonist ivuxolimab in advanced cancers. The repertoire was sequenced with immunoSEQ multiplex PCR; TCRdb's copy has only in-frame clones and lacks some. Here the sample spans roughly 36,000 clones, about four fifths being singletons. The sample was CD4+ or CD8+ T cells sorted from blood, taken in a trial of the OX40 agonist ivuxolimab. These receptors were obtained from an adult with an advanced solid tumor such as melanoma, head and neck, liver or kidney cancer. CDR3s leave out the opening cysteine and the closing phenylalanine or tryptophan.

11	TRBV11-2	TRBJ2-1	ASSLDRSGRAF
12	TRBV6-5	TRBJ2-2	ASSYAVGTGELF
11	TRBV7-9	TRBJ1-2	ASSGDTLIGYT
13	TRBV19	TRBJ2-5	ASSDRTGGTETQY
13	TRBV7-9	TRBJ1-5	ASSEGAGGNQPQH
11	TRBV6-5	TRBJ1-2	AVGRGPNYGYT
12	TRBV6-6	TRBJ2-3	ASIVAGGPDTQY
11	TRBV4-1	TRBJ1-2	ASSQVYGDGYT
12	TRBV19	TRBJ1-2	ASSQRETNYGYT
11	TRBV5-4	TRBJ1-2	ASSRTGNYGYT
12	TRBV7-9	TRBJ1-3	ASSFSTSGNTIY
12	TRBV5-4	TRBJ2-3	ASSVGRETDTQY
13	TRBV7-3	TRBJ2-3	ASSLTGGSTDTQY
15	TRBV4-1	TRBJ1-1	ASSQPRDRHLNTEAF
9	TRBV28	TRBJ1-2	ATGRPYGYT
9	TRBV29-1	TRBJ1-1	SDTDRGAAF
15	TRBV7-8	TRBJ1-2	ASSSDRGQYSNYGYT
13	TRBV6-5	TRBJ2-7	ASSSRDLGGYEQY
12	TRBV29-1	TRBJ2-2	SVGQGGYAGELF
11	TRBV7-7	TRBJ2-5	ASSLGAQETQY
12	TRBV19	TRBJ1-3	ASSIPGIGNTIY
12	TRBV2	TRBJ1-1	ASSGRDIDTEAF
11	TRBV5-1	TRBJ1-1	ASGAGGHTEAF
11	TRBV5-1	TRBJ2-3	ASSLKEGDTQY
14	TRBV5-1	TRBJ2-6	ASAPSWGSGANVLT
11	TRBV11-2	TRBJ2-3	ASSFHNTDTQY
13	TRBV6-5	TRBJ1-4	ASSYGTYSNEKLF
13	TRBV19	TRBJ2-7	ASLGGGTGGYEQY
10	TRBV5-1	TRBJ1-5	ASLGGGQPQH
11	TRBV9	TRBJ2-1	ASSPRGSNEQF
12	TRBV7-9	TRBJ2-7	ASSPWTGEDEQY
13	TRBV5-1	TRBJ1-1	ASSSQISMNTEAF
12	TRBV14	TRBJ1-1	ASSQDVGGAQAF
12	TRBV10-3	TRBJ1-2	AISRQGEGYGYT
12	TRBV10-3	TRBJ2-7	AISALGLDYEQY
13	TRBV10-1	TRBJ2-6	ASSPRGPGANVLT
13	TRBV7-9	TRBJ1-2	ASSFSSGTNYGYT
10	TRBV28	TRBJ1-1	ASSHQGTEAF
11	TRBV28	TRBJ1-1	ASRKGANTEAF
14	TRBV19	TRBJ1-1	ASSELPGQLNTEAF
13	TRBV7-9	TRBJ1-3	ASSLVGGGGNTIY
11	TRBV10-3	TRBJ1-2	AISATTGIGYT
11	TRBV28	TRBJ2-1	ASSSPDDNEQF
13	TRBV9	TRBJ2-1	ASSAAGGLYNEQF
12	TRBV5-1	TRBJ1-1	ASSPGGLNTEAF
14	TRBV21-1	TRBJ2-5	ASSNLSGVRQETQY
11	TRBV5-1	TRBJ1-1	ASSPGQNTEAF
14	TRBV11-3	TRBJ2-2	ASSLSGYGDTGELF
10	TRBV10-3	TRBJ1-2	ATTPANYGYT
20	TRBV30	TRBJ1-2	AWSQGAGNSARRRTGIYGYT
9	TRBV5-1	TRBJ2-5	ASRGEETQY
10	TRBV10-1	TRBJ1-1	ASSDDTTEAF
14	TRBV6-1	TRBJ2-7	ASSDPPLTGPYEQY
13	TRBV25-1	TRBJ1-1	ASSADSRDRAKAF
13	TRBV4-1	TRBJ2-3	ASSRDKTLTDTQY
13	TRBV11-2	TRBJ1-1	ASSEQVRGGTEAF
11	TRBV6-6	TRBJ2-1	ATSSRGYNEQF
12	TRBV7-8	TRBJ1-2	ASSLGATMYGYT
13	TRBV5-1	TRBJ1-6	ASSLGGQANSPLH
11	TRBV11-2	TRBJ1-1	ASSPTRRAEAF